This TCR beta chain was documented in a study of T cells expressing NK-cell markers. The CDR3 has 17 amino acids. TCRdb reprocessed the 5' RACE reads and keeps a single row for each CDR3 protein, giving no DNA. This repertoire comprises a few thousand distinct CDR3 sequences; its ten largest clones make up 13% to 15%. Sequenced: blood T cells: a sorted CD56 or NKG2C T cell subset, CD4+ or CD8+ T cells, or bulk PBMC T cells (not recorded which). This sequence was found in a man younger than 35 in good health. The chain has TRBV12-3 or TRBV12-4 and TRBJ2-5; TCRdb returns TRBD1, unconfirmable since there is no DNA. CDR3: CASSLRLAGLYQETQYF.